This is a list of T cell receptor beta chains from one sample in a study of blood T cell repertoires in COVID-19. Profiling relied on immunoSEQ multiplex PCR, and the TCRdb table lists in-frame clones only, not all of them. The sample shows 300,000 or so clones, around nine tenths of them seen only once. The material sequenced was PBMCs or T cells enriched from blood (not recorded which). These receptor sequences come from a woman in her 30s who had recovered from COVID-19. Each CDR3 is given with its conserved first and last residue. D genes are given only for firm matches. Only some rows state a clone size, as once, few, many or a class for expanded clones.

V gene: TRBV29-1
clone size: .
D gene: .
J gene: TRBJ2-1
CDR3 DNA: TGCAGCGCCCCCGGGACAAGAGACTACAATGAGCAGTTCTTC
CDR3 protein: CSAPGTRDYNEQFF

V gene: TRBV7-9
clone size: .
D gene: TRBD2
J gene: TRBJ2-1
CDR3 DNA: TGTGCCAGCAGCACACCGACTAGCGGAGGCTCCTACAATGAGCAGTTCTTC
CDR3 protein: CASSTPTSGGSYNEQFF

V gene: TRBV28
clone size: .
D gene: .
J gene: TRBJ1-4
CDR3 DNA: TGTGCCAGCAGTTCTTACAGGCGGAATGAAAAACTGTTTTTT
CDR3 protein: CASSSYRRNEKLFF

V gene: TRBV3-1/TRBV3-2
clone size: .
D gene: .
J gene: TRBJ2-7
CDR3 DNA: TGTGCCAGCAGCCAAGATCCCAGCGGGCGTGTGTACGAGCAGTACTTC
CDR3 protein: CASSQDPSGRVYEQYF

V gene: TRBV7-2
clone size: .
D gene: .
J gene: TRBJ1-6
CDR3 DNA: TGTGCCAGCAGCTTATTGGGACATGATAATTCACCCCTCCACTTT
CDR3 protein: CASSLLGHDNSPLHF

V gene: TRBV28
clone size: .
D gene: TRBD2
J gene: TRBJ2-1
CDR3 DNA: TGTGCCAGCACGCGGCGGGGCGGGAGGGCCGAGCAGTTCTTC
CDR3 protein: CASTRRGGRAEQFF

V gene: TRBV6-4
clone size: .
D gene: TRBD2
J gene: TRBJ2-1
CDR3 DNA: TGTGCCAGCAGATTGGGCGCGGCTAGCGGGAAAGATAGACTCTACAATGAGCAGTTCTTC
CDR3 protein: CASRLGAASGKDRLYNEQFF

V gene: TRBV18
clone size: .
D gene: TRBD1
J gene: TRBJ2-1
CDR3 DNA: TGTGCCAGCTCACCAAGGACAGGGCTTACGGAGGGCTCCTACAATGAGCAGTTCTTC
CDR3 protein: CASSPRTGLTEGSYNEQFF

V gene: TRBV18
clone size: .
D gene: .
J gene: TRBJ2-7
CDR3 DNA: TGTGCCAGCTCACCACTAGCCGGGTCTAGCTCCTACGAGCAGTACTTC
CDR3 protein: CASSPLAGSSSYEQYF

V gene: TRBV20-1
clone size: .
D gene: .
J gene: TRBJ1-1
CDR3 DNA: TGCAGTGCCAGTAACCCGAGTACTGAAGCTTTCTTT
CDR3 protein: CSASNPSTEAFF

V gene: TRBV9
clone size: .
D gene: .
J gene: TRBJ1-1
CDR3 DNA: TGTGCCAGCAGCCCTCGGTTTGGGAGTGTGGACACTGAAGCTTTCTTT
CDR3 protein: CASSPRFGSVDTEAFF

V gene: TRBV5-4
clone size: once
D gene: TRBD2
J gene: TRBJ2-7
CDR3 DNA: TGTGCCAGCAGCTTGAAGTGGAAAGCGGGGGAGCAGTACTTC
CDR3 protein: CASSLKWKAGEQYF

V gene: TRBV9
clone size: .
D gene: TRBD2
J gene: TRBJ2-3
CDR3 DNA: TGTGCCAGCAGCCCCGGGGGGACAGATACGCAGTATTTT
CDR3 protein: CASSPGGTDTQYF

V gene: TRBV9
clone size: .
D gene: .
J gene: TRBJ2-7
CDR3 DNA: TGTGCCAGCAGCGTATCTGGGACTCGAGAAGAGGAGCAGTACTTC
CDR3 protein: CASSVSGTREEEQYF

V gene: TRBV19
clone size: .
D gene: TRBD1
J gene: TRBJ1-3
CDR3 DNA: TGTGCCAGCCAACCGGGACAGTGGCGTAACACCATATATTTT
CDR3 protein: CASQPGQWRNTIYF

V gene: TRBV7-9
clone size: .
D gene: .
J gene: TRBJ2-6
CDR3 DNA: TGTGCCAGCAGCTTAGTCCGTTTAGGGGCCAACGTCCTGACTTTC
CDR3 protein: CASSLVRLGANVLTF

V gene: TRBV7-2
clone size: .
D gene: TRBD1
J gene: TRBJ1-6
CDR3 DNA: TGTGCCAGCAGCTTTACGGACAGGAGTTGGGATTCACCCCTCCACTTT
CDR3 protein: CASSFTDRSWDSPLHF

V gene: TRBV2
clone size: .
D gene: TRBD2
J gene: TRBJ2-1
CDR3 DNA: TGTGCCAGCGGGAGGGACGCCCGGCTTGTGTTCTTC
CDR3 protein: CASGRDARLVFF

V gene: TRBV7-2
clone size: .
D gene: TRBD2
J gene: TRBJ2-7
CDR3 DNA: TGTGCCAGCAGCTTAATTGCTAGCGGGAGGGGTGGTTACGAGCAGTACTTC
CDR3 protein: CASSLIASGRGGYEQYF

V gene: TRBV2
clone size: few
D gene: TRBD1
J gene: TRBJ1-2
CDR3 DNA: TGTGCCAGCAGTCGGGACAGGGGTAGGCATGGCTACACCTTC
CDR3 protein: CASSRDRGRHGYTF

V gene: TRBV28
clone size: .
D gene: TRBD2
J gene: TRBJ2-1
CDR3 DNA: TGTGCCAGCAGTGGACTAGCGGGAGAGGAGGAGCAGTTCTTC
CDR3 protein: CASSGLAGEEEQFF

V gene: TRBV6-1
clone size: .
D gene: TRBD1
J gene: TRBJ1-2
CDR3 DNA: TGTGCCAGCAGTGAATGGGACAGGGTAGGCTATGGCTACACCTTC
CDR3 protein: CASSEWDRVGYGYTF

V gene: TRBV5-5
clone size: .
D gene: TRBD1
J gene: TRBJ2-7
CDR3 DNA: TGTGCCAGCAGCTGGGACAGGGCGAGGGAGCAGTACTTC
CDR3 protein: CASSWDRAREQYF

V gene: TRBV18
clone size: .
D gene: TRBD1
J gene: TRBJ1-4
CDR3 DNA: TGTGCCAGCTCTCCCAGTGGACAGGGCTATGAAAAACTGTTTTTT
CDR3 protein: CASSPSGQGYEKLFF

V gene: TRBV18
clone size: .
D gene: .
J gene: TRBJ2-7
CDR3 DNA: TGTGCCAGCTCCTTACTGACGGGAGCCTACGAGCAGTACTTC
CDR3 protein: CASSLLTGAYEQYF

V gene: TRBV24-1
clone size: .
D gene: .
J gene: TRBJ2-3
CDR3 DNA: TGTGCCACCAGTGATTTTCACAGGGATGGGTCAGATACGCAGTATTTT
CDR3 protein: CATSDFHRDGSDTQYF

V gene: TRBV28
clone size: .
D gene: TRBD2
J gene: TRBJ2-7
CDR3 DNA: TGTGCCAGCATTACTGGGGGACTAGCGGAGTCCTACGAGCAGTACTTC
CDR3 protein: CASITGGLAESYEQYF

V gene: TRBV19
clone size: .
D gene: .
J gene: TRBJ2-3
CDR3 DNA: TGTGCCAGTAGTATAGATTCCCAGGGCACAGATACGCAGTATTTT
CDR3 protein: CASSIDSQGTDTQYF

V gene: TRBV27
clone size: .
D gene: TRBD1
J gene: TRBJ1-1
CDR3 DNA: TGTGCCAGCAGCAACCGGGACAGGGTCACTGAAGCTTTCTTT
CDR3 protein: CASSNRDRVTEAFF

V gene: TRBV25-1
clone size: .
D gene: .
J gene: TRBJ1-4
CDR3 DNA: TGTGCCAGCAGTGAACCGAACAGGGATGAAAAACTGTTTTTT
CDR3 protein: CASSEPNRDEKLFF

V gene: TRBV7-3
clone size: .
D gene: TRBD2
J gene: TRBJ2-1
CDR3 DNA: TGTGCCAGCAGCTTCCTAGTGGGACTAGAGGCCAATGAGCAGTTCTTC
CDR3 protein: CASSFLVGLEANEQFF

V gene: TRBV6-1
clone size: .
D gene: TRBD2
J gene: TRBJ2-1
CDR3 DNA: TGTGCCAGCAGTGAACTTAGGATGCGGGAGGCCCCTGAGCAGTTCTTC
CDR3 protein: CASSELRMREAPEQFF

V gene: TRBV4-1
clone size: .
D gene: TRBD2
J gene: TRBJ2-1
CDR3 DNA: TGCGCCAGCAGCCGGGACCTAGCGGGAGGGTACAATGAGCAGTTCTTC
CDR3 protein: CASSRDLAGGYNEQFF

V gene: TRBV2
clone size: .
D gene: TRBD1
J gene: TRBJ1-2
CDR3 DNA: TGTGCCAGCAGATCACAGGGGAACGCGAATGGCTACACCTTC
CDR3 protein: CASRSQGNANGYTF

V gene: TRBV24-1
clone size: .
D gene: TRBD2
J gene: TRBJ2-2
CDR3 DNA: TGTGCCACCAGTGAGCTGACGGGGGGGAACACCGGGGAGCTGTTTTTT
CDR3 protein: CATSELTGGNTGELFF

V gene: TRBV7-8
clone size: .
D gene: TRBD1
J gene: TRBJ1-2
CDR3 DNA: TGTGCCAGCAGCTTACAGGGGGCAGAGGGCTACACCTTC
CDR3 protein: CASSLQGAEGYTF

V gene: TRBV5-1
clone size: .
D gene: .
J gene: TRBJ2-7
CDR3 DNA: TGCGCCAGCAGCCTGTTGGGTTGGGGAAGGGGCTCCTACGAGCAGTACTTC
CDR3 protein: CASSLLGWGRGSYEQYF

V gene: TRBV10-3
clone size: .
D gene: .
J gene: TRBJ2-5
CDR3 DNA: TGTGCCATCAGGAAGGAGGGCCAAGAGACCCAGTACTTC
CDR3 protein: CAIRKEGQETQYF

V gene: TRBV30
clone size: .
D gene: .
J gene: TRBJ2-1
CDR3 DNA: TGTGCCTGGAGTGTCGGACAGTACAATGAGCAGTTCTTC
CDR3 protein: CAWSVGQYNEQFF

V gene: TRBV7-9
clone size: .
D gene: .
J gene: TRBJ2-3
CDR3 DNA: TGTGCCAGCAGCCCGGGACTTATTATCACAGATACGCAGTATTTT
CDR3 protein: CASSPGLIITDTQYF

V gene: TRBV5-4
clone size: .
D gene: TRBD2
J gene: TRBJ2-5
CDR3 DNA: TGTGCCAGCAGCCCGGGGGGACTAGCGGAGAAAGAGACCCAGTACTTC
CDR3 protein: CASSPGGLAEKETQYF

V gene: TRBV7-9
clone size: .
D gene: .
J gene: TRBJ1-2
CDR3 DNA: TGTGCCAGCAGCTTAGGTCTGAACAGCTATGGCTACACCTTC
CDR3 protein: CASSLGLNSYGYTF

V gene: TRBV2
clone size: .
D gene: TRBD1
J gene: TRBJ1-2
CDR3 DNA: TGTGCCAGCAGTGCGGACAGGGCACAATATGGCTACACCTTC
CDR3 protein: CASSADRAQYGYTF

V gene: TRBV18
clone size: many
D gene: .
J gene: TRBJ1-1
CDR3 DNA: TGTGCCAGCTCATCCTCAGGGACTCCTGAAGCTTTCTTT
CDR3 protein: CASSSSGTPEAFF

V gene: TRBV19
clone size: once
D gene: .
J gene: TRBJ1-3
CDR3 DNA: TGTGCCAGTAGTATTGGAGCGAACTCTGGAAACACCATATATTTT
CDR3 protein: CASSIGANSGNTIYF

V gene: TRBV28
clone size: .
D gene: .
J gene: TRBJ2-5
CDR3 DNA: TGTGCCAGCAGACGGGACATAGCCCAAGAGACCCAGTACTTC
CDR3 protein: CASRRDIAQETQYF

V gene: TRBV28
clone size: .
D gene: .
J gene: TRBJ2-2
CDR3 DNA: TGTGCCAGCAGATTACAGGGCTCCGGGGAGCTGTTTTTT
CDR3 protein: CASRLQGSGELFF

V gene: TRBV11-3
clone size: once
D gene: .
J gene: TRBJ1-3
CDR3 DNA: TGTGCCAGCAGCTTGTCTAGCTCTGGAAACACCATATATTTT
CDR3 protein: CASSLSSSGNTIYF

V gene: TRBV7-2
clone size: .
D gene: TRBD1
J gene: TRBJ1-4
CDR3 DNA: TGTGCCAGCAGCTCATTCCGGGACAGGTCGAAACTGTTTTTT
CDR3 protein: CASSSFRDRSKLFF

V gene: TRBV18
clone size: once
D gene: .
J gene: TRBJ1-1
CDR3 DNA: TGTGCCAGCTCACCTAGGGGGGGCATCAACACTGAAGCTTTCTTT
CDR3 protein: CASSPRGGINTEAFF

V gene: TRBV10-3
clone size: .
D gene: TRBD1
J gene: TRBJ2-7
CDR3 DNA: TGTGCCATCAGTGAGTCGACAGGGGGGTACGAGCAGTACTTC
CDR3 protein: CAISESTGGYEQYF

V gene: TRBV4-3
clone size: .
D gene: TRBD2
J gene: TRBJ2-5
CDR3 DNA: TGCGCCAGCAGCCAAGCCCCCAGCGGGAGTAGCCAAGAGACCCAGTACTTC
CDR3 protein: CASSQAPSGSSQETQYF

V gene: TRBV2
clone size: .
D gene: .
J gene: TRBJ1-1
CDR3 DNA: TGTGCCAGCAGTGACCCCCAGACTAACACTGAAGCTTTCTTT
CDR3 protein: CASSDPQTNTEAFF

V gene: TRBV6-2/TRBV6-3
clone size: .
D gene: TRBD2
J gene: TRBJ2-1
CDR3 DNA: TGTGCCAGCAGTAAGCGGGAGGACACCTACAATGAGCAGTTCTTC
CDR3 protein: CASSKREDTYNEQFF

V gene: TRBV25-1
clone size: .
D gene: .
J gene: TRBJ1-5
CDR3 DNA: TGTGCCAGCAGTGACCCCAGGGAAGACCGTCAGCCCCAGCATTTT
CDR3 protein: CASSDPREDRQPQHF